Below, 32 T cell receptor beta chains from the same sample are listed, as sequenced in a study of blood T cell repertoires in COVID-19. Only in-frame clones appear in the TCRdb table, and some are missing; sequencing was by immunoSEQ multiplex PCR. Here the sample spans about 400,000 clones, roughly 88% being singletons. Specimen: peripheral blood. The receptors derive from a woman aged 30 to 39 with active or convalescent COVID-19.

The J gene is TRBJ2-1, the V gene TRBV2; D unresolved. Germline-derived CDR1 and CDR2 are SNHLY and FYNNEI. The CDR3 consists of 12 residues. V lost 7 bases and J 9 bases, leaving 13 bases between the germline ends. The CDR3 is CASMWLGGEQFF. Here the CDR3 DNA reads TGTGCCAGCATGTGGCTTGGTGGTGAGCAGTTCTTC.

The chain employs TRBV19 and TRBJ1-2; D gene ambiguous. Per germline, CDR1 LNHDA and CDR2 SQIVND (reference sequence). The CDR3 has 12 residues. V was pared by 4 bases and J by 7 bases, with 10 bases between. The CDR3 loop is CASSTPGSGYTF. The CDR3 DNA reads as TGTGCCAGTAGTACACCGGGATCTGGCTACACCTTC.

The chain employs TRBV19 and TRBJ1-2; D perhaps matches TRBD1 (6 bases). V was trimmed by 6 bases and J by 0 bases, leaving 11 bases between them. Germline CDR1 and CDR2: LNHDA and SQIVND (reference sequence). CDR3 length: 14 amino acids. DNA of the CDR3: TGTGCCAGTAGGAAAGGGGGATCTAACTATGGCTACACCTTC. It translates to CASRKGGSNYGYTF. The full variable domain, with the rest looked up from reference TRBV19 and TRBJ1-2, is DGGITQSPKYLFRKEGQNVTLSCEQNLNHDAMYWYRQDPGQGLRLIYYSQIVNDFQKGDIAEGYSVSREKKESFPLTVTSAQKNPTAFYLCASRKGGSNYGYTFGSGTRLTVV.

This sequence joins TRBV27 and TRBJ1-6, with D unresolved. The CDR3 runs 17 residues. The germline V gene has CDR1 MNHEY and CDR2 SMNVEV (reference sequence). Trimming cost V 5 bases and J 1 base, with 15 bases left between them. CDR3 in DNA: TGTGCCAGCAGTCTCCGTGGCCGAGGGTCCTATAATTCACCCCTCCACTTT. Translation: CASSLRGRGSYNSPLHF.

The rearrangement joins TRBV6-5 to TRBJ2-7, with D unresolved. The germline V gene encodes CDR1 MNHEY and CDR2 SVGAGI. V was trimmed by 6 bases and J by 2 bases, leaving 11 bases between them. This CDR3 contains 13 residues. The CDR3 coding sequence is TGTGCCAGCAGACCCCAATCGGCCTACGAGCAGTACTTC. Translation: CASRPQSAYEQYF.

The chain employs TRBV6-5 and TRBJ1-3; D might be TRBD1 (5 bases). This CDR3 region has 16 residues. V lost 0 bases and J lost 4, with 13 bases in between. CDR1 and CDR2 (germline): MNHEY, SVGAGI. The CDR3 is CASSYSPPGSGNTIYF. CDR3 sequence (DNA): TGTGCCAGCAGTTACTCACCTCCAGGGTCAGGAAACACCATATATTTT.

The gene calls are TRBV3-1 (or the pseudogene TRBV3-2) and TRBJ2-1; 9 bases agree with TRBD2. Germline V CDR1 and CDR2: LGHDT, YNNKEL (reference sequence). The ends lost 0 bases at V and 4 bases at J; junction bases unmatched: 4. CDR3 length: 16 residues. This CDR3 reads CASSQDRLAAYNEQFF. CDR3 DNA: TGTGCCAGCAGCCAAGACCGACTAGCGGCTTACAATGAGCAGTTCTTC.

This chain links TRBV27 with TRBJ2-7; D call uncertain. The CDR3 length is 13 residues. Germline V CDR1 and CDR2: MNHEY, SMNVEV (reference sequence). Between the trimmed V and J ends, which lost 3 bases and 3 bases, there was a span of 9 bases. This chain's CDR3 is CASSLGAVYEQYF. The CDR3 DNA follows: TGTGCCAGCAGTTTGGGTGCGGTCTACGAGCAGTACTTC.

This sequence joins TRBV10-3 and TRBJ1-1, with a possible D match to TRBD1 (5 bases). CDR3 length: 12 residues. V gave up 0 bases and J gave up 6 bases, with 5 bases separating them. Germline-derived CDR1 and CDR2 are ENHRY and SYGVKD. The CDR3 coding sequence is TGTGCCATCAGTGAGTCGGGGCCTGAAGCTTTCTTT. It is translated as CAISESGPEAFF.

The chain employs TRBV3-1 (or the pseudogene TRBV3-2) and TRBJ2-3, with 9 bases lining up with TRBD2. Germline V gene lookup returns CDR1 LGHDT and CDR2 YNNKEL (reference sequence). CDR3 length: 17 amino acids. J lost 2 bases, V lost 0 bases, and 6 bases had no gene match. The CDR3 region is CASSQDGIAGDTDTQYF. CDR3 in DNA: TGTGCCAGCAGCCAAGACGGTATAGCGGGAGACACAGATACGCAGTATTTT.

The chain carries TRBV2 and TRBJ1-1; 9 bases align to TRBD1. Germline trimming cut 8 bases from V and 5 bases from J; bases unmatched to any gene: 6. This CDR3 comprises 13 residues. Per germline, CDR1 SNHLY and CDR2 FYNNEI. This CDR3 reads CASRDRVVTEAFF. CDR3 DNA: TGTGCCAGCCGGGACAGGGTTGTTACTGAAGCTTTCTTT.

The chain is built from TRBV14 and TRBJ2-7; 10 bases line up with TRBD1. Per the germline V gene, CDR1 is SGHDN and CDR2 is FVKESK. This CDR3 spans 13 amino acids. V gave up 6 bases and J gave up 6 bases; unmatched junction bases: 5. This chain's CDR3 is CASSPRTGGEQYF. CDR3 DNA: TGTGCCAGCAGTCCAAGGACAGGGGGCGAGCAGTACTTC. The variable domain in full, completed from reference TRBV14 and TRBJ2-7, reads EAGVTQFPSHSVIEKGQTVTLRCDPISGHDNLYWYRRVMGKEIKFLLHFVKESKQDESGMPNNRFLAERTGGTYSTLKVQPAELEDSGVYFCASSPRTGGEQYFGPGTRLTVT.

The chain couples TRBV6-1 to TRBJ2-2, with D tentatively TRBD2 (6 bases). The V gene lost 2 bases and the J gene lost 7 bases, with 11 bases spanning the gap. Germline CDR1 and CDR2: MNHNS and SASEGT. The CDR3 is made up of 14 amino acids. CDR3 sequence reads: CASSERGGYGELFF. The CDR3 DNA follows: TGTGCCAGCAGTGAAAGAGGAGGGTACGGGGAGCTGTTTTTT.

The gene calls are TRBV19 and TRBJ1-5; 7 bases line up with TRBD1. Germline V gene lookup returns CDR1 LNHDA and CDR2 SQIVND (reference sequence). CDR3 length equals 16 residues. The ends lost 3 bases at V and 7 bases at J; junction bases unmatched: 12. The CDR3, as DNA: TGTGCCAGTAGTATTATTTGGGACAGCTTAGGGCAGCCCCAGCATTTT. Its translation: CASSIIWDSLGQPQHF.

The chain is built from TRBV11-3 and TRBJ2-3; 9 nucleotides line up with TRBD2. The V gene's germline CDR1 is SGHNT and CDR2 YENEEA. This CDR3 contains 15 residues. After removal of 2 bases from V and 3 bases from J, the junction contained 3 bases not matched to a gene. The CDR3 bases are TGTGCCAGCAGCTTATTAGCGGGAGCGACAGATACGCAGTATTTT. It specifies CASSLLAGATDTQYF.

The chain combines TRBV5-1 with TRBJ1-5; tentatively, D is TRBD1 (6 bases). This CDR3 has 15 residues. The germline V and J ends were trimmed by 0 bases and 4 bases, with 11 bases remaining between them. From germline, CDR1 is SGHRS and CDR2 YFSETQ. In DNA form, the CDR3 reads TGCGCCAGCAGCTTGGAAGGGGGTGGAAATCAGCCCCAGCATTTT. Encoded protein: CASSLEGGGNQPQHF. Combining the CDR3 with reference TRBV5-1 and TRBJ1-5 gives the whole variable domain KAGVTQTPRYLIKTRGQQVTLSCSPISGHRSVSWYQQTPGQGLQFLFEYFSETQRNKGNFPGRFSGRQFSNSRSEMNVSTLELGDSALYLCASSLEGGGNQPQHFGDGTRLSIL.

DNA for the CDR3: TGTGCCAGCAGCTTGGGAGCAAGTCAGCCCCAGCATTTT. Encoded protein: CASSLGASQPQHF. The chain employs TRBV5-6 and TRBJ1-5; no firm D call. This CDR3 spans 13 amino acids. The germline V gene encodes CDR1 SGHDT and CDR2 YYEEEE. Trimming removed 0 bases from V and 6 bases from J, with 7 bases in between.

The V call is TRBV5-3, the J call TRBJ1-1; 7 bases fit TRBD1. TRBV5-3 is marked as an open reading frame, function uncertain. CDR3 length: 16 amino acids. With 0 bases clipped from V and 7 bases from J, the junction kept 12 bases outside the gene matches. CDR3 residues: CARSLAPQGTGCEAFF. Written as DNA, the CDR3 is TGTGCCAGAAGCTTGGCCCCACAGGGGACCGGTTGTGAAGCTTTCTTT.

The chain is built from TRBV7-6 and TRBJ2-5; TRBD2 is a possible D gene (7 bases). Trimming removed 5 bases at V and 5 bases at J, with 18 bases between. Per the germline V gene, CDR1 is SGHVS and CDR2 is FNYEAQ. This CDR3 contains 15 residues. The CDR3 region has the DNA TGTGCCAGCAGCGAAAACGCGGGGGCTGGGGAGACCCAGTACTTC. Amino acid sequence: CASSENAGAGETQYF.

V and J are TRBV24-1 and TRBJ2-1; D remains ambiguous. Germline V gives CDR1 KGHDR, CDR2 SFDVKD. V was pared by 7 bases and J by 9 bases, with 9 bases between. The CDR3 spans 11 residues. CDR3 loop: CATSDGGEQFF. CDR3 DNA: TGTGCCACCAGCGACGGCGGTGAGCAGTTCTTC.

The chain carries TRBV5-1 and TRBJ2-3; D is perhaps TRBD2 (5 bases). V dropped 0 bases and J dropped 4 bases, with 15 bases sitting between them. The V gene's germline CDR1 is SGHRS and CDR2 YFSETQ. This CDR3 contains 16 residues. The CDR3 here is CASSLEWGEGPDTQYF. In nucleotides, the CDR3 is TGCGCCAGCAGCTTGGAGTGGGGAGAGGGTCCAGATACGCAGTATTTT. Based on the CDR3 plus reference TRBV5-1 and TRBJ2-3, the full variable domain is KAGVTQTPRYLIKTRGQQVTLSCSPISGHRSVSWYQQTPGQGLQFLFEYFSETQRNKGNFPGRFSGRQFSNSRSEMNVSTLELGDSALYLCASSLEWGEGPDTQYFGPGTRLTVL.

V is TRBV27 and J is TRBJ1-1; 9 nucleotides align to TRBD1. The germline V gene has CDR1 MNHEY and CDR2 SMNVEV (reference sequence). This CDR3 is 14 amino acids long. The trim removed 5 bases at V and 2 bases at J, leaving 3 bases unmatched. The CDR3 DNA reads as TGTGCCAGCAGTATAACAGGGGGCAACACTGAAGCTTTCTTT. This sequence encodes CASSITGGNTEAFF.

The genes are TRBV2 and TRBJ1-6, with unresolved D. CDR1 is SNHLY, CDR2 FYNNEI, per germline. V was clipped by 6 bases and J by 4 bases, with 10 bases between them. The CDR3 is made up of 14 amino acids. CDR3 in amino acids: CASSFGEYNSPLHF. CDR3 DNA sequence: TGTGCCAGCAGCTTCGGAGAGTATAATTCACCCCTCCACTTT.

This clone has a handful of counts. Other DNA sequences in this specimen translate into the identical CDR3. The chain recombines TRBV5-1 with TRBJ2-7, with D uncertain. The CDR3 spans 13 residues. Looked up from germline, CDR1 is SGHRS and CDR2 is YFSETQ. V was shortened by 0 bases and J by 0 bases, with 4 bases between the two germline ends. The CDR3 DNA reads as TGCGCCAGCAGCTTGGCCGGCTCCTACGAGCAGTACTTC. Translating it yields CASSLAGSYEQYF.

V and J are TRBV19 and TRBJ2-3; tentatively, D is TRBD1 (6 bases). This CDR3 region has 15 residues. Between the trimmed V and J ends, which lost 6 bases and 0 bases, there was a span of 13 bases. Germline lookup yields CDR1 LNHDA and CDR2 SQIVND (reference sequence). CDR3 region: CASRPRTASTDTQYF. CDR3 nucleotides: TGTGCCAGTAGGCCTCGGACAGCTAGCACAGATACGCAGTATTTT.

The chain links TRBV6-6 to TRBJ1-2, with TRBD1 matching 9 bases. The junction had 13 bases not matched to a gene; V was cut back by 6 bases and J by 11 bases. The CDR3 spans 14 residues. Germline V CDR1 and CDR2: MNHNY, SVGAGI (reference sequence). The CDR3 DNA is TGTGCCAGCAGCCCGGGACAGGGTCCGTCCGGGTACACCTTC. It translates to CASSPGQGPSGYTF.

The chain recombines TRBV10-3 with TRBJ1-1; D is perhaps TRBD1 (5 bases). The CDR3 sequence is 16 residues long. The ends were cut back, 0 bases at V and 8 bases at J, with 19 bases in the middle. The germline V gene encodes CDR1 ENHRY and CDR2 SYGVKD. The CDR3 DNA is TGTGCCATCAGTGAGTCTTTAAGTGGCAGGGCCGGAGAAGCTTTCTTT. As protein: CAISESLSGRAGEAFF.

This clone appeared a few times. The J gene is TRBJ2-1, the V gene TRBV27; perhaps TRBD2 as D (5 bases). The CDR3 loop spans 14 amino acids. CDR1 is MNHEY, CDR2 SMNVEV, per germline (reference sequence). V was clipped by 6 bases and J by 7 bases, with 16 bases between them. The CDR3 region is CASRYTAAGNEQFF. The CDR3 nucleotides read TGTGCCAGCAGATATACAGCGGCTGGAAATGAGCAGTTCTTC.

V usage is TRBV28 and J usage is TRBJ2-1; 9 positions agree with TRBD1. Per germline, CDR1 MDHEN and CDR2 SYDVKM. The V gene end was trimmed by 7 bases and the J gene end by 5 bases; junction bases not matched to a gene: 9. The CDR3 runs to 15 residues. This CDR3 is CASNIYGTGNNEQFF. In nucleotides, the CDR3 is TGTGCCAGCAATATCTACGGGACAGGGAACAATGAGCAGTTCTTC.

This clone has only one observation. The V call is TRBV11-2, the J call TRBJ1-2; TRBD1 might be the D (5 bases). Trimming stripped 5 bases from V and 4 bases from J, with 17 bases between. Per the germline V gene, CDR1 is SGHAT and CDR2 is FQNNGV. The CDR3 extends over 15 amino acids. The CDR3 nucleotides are TGTGCCAGCAGCGGAGGGAACGGGACCATCTATGGCTACACCTTC. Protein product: CASSGGNGTIYGYTF.

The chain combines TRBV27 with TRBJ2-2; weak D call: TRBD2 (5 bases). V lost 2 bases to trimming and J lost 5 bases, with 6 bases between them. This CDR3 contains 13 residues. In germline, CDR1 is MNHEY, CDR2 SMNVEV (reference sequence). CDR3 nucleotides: TGTGCCAGCAGTTTAGAGCGGACCGGGGAGCTGTTTTTT. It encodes CASSLERTGELFF.

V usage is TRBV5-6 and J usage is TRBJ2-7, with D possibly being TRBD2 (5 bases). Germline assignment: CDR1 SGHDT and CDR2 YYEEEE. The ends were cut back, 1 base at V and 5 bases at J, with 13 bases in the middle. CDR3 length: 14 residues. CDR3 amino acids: CASSLNPPSHEQYF. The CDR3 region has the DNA TGTGCCAGCAGCTTGAACCCCCCTAGCCACGAGCAGTACTTC. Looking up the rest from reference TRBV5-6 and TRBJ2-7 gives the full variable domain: DAGVTQSPTHLIKTRGQQVTLRCSPKSGHDTVSWYQQALGQGPQFIFQYYEEEERQRGNFPDRFSGHQFPNYSSELNVNALLLGDSALYLCASSLNPPSHEQYFGPGTRLTVT.